These 23 T cell receptor beta chains came from one sample sequenced in a study of blood T cell repertoires in COVID-19. TCRdb's table, derived via immunoSEQ multiplex PCR, lists solely in-frame clones and lacks some. This table has about 220,000 clones, less than 85% appearing once. What was sequenced was peripheral blood. These receptors all stem from a woman aged 70-85 years with acute or convalescent COVID-19.

Here the CDR3 reads CASSVTSEAEQFF. In DNA form, the CDR3 reads TGTGCCAGCAGCGTTACTAGCGAAGCTGAGCAGTTCTTC. The genes are TRBV9 and TRBJ2-1; 7 nucleotides agree with TRBD2. The CDR3 is 13 amino acids. The V gene's germline CDR1 is SGDLS and CDR2 YYNGEE. V lost 2 bases, J lost 9 bases, and 5 bases stayed unmatched.

The chain has TRBV28 and TRBJ1-2; a possible D gene is TRBD1 (5 bases). V was trimmed by 10 bases and J by 7 bases, leaving 16 bases between them. CDR1 and CDR2 (germline): MDHEN, SYDVKM. CDR3 size: 12 residues. The CDR3 nucleotides are TGTGCCACCTCACTCGACAGATCTGGCTACACCTTC. Protein: CATSLDRSGYTF.

The chain links TRBV30 to TRBJ1-5, with 9 bases identical to TRBD1. V lost 0 bases and J lost 11; bases outside the gene matches: 5. The CDR3 totals 13 residues. The germline gives CDR1 GTSNPN, CDR2 SVGIG (reference sequence). The CDR3 spells CAWSVQGASAQHF. In DNA, the CDR3 is TGTGCCTGGAGTGTACAGGGGGCTTCTGCCCAGCATTTT.

There are a few counts of this clone. The chain combines TRBV3-1 (or the pseudogene TRBV3-2) with TRBJ1-3; D gene uncertain. Trimming pared 4 bases from V and 4 bases from J, leaving 5 bases between. The CDR3 has 12 amino acids. Germline V CDR1 and CDR2: LGHDT, YNNKEL (reference sequence). CDR3 loop: CASSPGGNTIYF. The CDR3 DNA is TGTGCCAGCAGCCCGGGGGGAAACACCATATATTTT.

The chain is built from TRBV27 and TRBJ1-6; no definite D call. The V end lost 8 bases, the J end lost 7 bases, and 15 bases lay between the germline ends. The CDR3 length is 14 residues. CDR1 is MNHEY, CDR2 SMNVEV, per germline (reference sequence). CDR3 protein: CASARAPENSPLHF. CDR3 sequence (DNA): TGTGCCAGCGCGCGGGCCCCGGAAAATTCACCCCTCCACTTT.

This chain links TRBV6-5 with TRBJ1-2, with 7 bases aligning to TRBD1. Trimming removed 4 bases from V and 6 bases from J; junction bases left unmatched: 8. Germline V CDR1 and CDR2: MNHEY, SVGAGI. CDR3 length: 14 amino acids. The CDR3 sequence: CASSSPTGINGYTF. The CDR3 DNA sequence: TGTGCCAGCAGTTCCCCGACAGGGATCAATGGCTACACCTTC.

This clone was seen a handful of times. Within the sample, other DNA sequences also encode this same CDR3. The CDR3 reads CASSLQSNQPQHF. The DNA of the CDR3 is TGTGCCAGCAGTTTACAGAGCAATCAGCCCCAGCATTTT. V and J are TRBV27 and TRBJ1-5; no firm D call. This CDR3 is 13 amino acids long. Between the trimmed V and J ends, which lost 2 bases and 1 base, there was a span of 3 bases. CDR1 and CDR2 (germline): MNHEY, SMNVEV (reference sequence).

The chain links TRBV7-6 to TRBJ2-5, with 11 nucleotides matching TRBD2. The ends lost 3 bases at V and 5 bases at J; junction bases unmatched: 8. The CDR3 sequence is 16 residues long. Germline V gene sequence: CDR1 SGHVS, CDR2 FNYEAQ. DNA of the CDR3: TGTGCCAGCAGCTTCCTACTAGCGGGGGAGGTGGAGACCCAGTACTTC. Its protein is CASSFLLAGEVETQYF.

This clone came up a few times. The chain uses TRBV6-6 and TRBJ2-7; no clear D gene. There are 11 residues in the CDR3. CDR1 is MNHNY and CDR2 is SVGAGI in the germline V gene (reference sequence). V lost 5 bases and J lost 7, with 9 bases in between. The CDR3 loop reads CASSPAVEQYF. DNA for the CDR3: TGTGCCAGCAGTCCCGCGGTTGAGCAGTACTTC.

The chain employs TRBV2 and TRBJ2-1, with D perhaps TRBD1 (5 bases). The germline gives CDR1 SNHLY, CDR2 FYNNEI. V was cut by 6 bases and J by 3 bases, with 15 bases left in between. CDR3 length: 15 residues. The CDR3 loop is CASRGRQTLYNEQFF. The CDR3 DNA reads as TGTGCCAGCAGGGGTCGACAGACACTCTACAATGAGCAGTTCTTC.

The V call is TRBV18, the J call TRBJ2-1; no definite D call. V lost 3 bases and J lost 5, with 5 bases in between. This CDR3 contains 12 residues. Germline assignment: CDR1 KGHSH and CDR2 LQKENI. The CDR3 reads CASSPRDNEQFF. The DNA of the CDR3 is TGTGCCAGCTCACCCCGGGACAATGAGCAGTTCTTC.

The V and J genes are TRBV4-1 and TRBJ1-4, with 7 bases identical to TRBD1. This CDR3 has 16 amino acids. With V trimmed by 0 bases and J by 6 bases, 7 bases remained unmatched. Looked up from germline, CDR1 is MGHRA and CDR2 is YSYEKL. The CDR3 region is CASSQDPTGRDEKLFF. The CDR3 DNA reads as TGCGCCAGCAGCCAAGACCCGACAGGGCGGGATGAAAAACTGTTTTTT.

V is TRBV12-3 or TRBV12-4 and J is TRBJ2-1; no clear D gene. V lost 2 bases and J lost 10, with 6 bases in between. The CDR3 length is 11 residues. CDR3 sequence: CASSLNSEQFF. CDR3 nucleotides: TGTGCCAGCAGTTTAAATAGCGAGCAGTTCTTC.

This clone has only a few counts. This chain links TRBV7-2 with TRBJ1-3; D gene ambiguous. There are 15 residues in the CDR3. Trimming removed 2 bases at V and 0 bases at J, with 8 bases between. Germline V gives CDR1 SGHTA, CDR2 FQGNSA. The chain's CDR3 is CASSLFLSSGNTIYF. The CDR3, as DNA: TGTGCCAGCAGCTTATTTCTGAGCTCTGGAAACACCATATATTTT.

The chain has TRBV24-1 and TRBJ2-2, with TRBD1 as a possible D gene (6 bases). Trimming left V 5 bases short and J 8 bases short, with 17 bases between. Germline CDR1 reads KGHDR; CDR2 reads SFDVKD. The CDR3 has 15 amino acids. This chain's CDR3 is CATSALDSSSGELFF. The CDR3 region has the DNA TGTGCCACCAGTGCCCTGGACAGTAGTAGTGGGGAGCTGTTTTTT.

The CDR3 sequence is CASSSKPGTGWYSPLHF. The CDR3 nucleotides read TGTGCCAGCAGCTCCAAGCCCGGGACAGGGTGGTACTCACCCCTCCACTTT. The rearrangement joins TRBV7-6 to TRBJ1-6, with 9 bases identical to TRBD1. CDR1 is SGHVS, CDR2 FNYEAQ, per germline. CDR3 length: 17 residues. The junction had 14 bases not matched to a gene; V was cut back by 4 bases and J by 10 bases.

This rearrangement joins TRBV21-1 to TRBJ2-7; the table names TRBD2, a call not compared with the DNA. TRBV21-1 is reported as a pseudogene. CDR3 length equals 18 residues. CDR3 DNA sequence: TGTGCCAGCAGCAAAGGAGCGGGACAAAAAAATGGGTCCTACGAGCAGTACGTC. As protein: CASSKGAGQKNGSYEQYV.

This clone was recorded only once. The chain links TRBV24-1 to TRBJ2-2, with TRBD1 as a possible D gene (6 bases). The germline CDR1 and CDR2 sequences are KGHDR and SFDVKD. This CDR3 has 15 amino acids. Trimming pared 4 bases from V and 5 bases from J, leaving 13 bases between. CDR3 DNA: TGTGCCACCAGTGACGCAGGACAGTTTACCGGGGAGCTGTTTTTT. Amino acids: CATSDAGQFTGELFF.

V is TRBV19 and J is TRBJ2-7; 8 nucleotides align to TRBD1. CDR1 is LNHDA and CDR2 is SQIVND in the germline V gene (reference sequence). This CDR3 has 14 residues. Losses at the gene ends were 10 bases for V and 0 bases for J; bases not matched to a gene: 8. CDR3 sequence reads: CATSRTGSSYEQYV. The CDR3 DNA follows: TGTGCCACCTCCCGGACAGGGAGCTCCTACGAGCAGTACGTC.

The rearrangement joins TRBV4-1 to TRBJ1-4; possible D gene TRBD1, 6 bases. Trimming stripped 0 bases from V and 5 bases from J, with 16 bases between. Germline V lookup: CDR1 MGHRA, CDR2 YSYEKL. CDR3 size: 17 residues. CDR3 bases: TGCGCCAGCAGCCAAGAAACAAAGAAACAGGGAAATGAAAAACTGTTTTTT. Protein sequence: CASSQETKKQGNEKLFF.

This chain links TRBV24-1 with TRBJ2-7, with D hard to call. Germline V gene sequence: CDR1 KGHDR, CDR2 SFDVKD. The V gene lost 2 bases and the J gene lost 1 base, with 5 bases spanning the gap. The CDR3 runs 13 residues. CDR3 nucleotides: TGTGCCACCAGTGATTCCCATTCCTACGAGCAGTACTTC. Protein product: CATSDSHSYEQYF.

The chain carries TRBV30 and TRBJ1-6; TRBD1 might be the D (5 bases). Trimming took off 8 bases at V and 5 bases at J, with 19 bases between the two ends. Germline V gene sequence: CDR1 GTSNPN, CDR2 SVGIG (reference sequence). The CDR3 covers 15 residues. The chain's CDR3 is CAQEGGAGDNSPLHF. The CDR3 region has the DNA TGTGCCCAAGAGGGCGGGGCAGGTGATAATTCACCCCTCCACTTT.

The V and J genes are TRBV4-1 and TRBJ2-1, with 13 nucleotides matching TRBD2. V gave up 0 bases and J gave up 5 bases; unmatched junction bases: 4. Germline CDR1 reads MGHRA; CDR2 reads YSYEKL. There are 17 residues in the CDR3. In nucleotides, the CDR3 is TGCGCCAGCAGCCAAGATCGGACTAGCGGGGGAGACAATGAGCAGTTCTTC. This translates into CASSQDRTSGGDNEQFF.